This record concerns one T cell receptor beta chain sequence. Original methodology: Amplifying reference gene primers gave estimates of nucleated cell counts. The protocol was immunoSEQ multiplex PCR, while the TCRdb copy is restricted to in-frame clones and leaves out a portion. D and trimming come from the DNA, and the V and J calls and clone size come from that table. The sample carries roughly 120,000 clones, around 83% recorded once. This record comes from a study of blood T cell repertoires in COVID-19. Study details: Material from acute and convalescent COVID-19 was sourced from the United States, Italy and Spain. Nucleic acid was either cDNA or gDNA, and it came from T cells, B-cell-depleted T cells, or PBMCs.

Germline lookup yields CDR1 SNHLY and CDR2 FYNNEI. This CDR3 comprises 16 residues. J was trimmed by 3 bases and V by 1 base; bases with no gene match: 2. Source material: peripheral blood. The rearrangement joins TRBV2 to TRBJ2-4, with 11 nucleotides matching TRBD1. The sequence derives from a middle-aged man with acute or convalescent COVID-19. CDR3 loop: CASSEEGQGVKNIQYF. The CDR3 DNA is TGTGCCAGCAGTGAAGAGGGACAGGGGGTCAAAAACATTCAGTACTTC.